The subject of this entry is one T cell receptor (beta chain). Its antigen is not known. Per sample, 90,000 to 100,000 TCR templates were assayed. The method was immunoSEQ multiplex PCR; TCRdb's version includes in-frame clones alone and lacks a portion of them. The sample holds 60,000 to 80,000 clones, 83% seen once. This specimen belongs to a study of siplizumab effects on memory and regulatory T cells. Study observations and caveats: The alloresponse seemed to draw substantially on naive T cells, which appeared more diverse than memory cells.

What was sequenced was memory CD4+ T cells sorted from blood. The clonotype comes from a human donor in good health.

The CDR3 DNA sequence: TGCGCCAGCAGCTTGGCAAGGGGCGCAGATACGCAGTATTTT. Protein product: CASSLARGADTQYF. V and J are TRBV5-1 and TRBJ2-3, with D perhaps TRBD1 (5 bases). The V end lost 0 bases, the J end lost 4 bases, and 9 bases lay between the germline ends. The germline gives CDR1 SGHRS, CDR2 YFSETQ. This CDR3 is built from 14 residues. Supplemented by reference TRBV5-1 and TRBJ2-3, the full variable domain reads KAGVTQTPRYLIKTRGQQVTLSCSPISGHRSVSWYQQTPGQGLQFLFEYFSETQRNKGNFPGRFSGRQFSNSRSEMNVSTLELGDSALYLCASSLARGADTQYFGPGTRLTVL.